This T cell receptor (beta chain) came from a study of CD8 T cells in Susac syndrome. Random hexamers served to reverse transcribe about 0.45 to 1 ug RNA. MiXCR was run by TCRdb on the immunoSEQ multiplex PCR reads, yielding one entry per CDR3 protein. The sample holds under 200,000 distinct CDR3 sequences, 85% to 95% seen once. This CDR3 region has 10 residues. Germline V gene sequence: CDR1 MGHRA, CDR2 YSYEKL. Trimming removed 4 bases at V and 9 bases at J, with 7 bases between. V gene TRBV4-1 combines with J gene TRBJ2-7; D gene ambiguous. Material: CD4+ T cells from PBMCs. This clonotype was sampled from a human donor in good health. DNA for the CDR3: TGCGCCAGCAGCCCAAGCAGGCAGTACTTC. Amino acids: CASSPSRQYF.